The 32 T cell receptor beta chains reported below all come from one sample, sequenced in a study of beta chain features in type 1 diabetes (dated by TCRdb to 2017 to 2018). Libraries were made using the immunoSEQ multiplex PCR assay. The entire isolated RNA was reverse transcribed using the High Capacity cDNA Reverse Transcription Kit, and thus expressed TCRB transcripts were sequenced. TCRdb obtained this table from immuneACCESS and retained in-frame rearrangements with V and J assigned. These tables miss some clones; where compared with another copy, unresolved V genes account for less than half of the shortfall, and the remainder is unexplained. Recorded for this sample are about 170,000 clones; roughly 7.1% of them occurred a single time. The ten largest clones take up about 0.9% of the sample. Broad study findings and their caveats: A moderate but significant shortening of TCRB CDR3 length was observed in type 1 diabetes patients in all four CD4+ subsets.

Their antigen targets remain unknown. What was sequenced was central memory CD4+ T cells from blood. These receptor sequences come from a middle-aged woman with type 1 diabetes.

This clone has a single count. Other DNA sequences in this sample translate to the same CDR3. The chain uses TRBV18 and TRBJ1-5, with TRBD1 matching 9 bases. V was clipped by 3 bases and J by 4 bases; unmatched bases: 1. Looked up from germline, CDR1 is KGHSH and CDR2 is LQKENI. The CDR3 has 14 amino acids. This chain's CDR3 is CASSPDRGNQPQHF. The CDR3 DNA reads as TGTGCCAGCTCACCTGACAGGGGGAATCAGCCCCAGCATTTT.

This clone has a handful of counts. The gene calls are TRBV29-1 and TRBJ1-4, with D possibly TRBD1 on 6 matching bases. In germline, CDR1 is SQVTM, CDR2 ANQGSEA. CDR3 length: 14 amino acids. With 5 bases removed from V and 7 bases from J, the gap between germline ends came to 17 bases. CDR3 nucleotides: TGCAGCGTTCTAACAGGGCGAGGGGGTGAAAAACTGTTTTTT. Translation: CSVLTGRGGEKLFF. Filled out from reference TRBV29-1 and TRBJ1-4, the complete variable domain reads SAVISQKPSRDICQRGTSLTIQCQVDSQVTMMFWYRQQPGQSLTLIATANQGSEATYESGFVIDKFPISRPNLTFSTLTVSNMSPEDSSIYLCSVLTGRGGEKLFFGSGTQLSVL.

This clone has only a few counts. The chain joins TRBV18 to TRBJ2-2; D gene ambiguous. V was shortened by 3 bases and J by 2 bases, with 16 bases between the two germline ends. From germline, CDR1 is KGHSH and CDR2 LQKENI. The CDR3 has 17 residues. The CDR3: CASSPALGMFNTGELFF. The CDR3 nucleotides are TGTGCCAGCTCACCTGCCCTGGGCATGTTCAACACCGGGGAGCTGTTTTTT.

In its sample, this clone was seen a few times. CDR3 protein: CASRKRTGAHEQYF. The DNA of the CDR3 is TGTGCCAGCAGAAAGAGGACAGGGGCCCACGAGCAGTACTTC. This chain links TRBV28 with TRBJ2-7, with TRBD1 matching 9 bases. Germline V gives CDR1 MDHEN, CDR2 SYDVKM. The J segment lost 5 bases and the V segment lost 6 bases, leaving 8 bases of the junction unmatched. The CDR3 loop spans 14 amino acids. Based on the CDR3 plus reference TRBV28 and TRBJ2-7, the full variable domain is DVKVTQSSRYLVKRTGEKVFLECVQDMDHENMFWYRQDPGLGLRLIYFSYDVKMKEKGDIPEGYSVSREKKERFSLILESASTNQTSMYLCASRKRTGAHEQYFGPGTRLTVT.

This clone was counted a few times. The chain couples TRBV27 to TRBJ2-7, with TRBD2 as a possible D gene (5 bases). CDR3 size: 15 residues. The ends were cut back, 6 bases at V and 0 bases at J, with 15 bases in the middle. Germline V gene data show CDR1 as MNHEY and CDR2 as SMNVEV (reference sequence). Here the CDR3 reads CASSPRASASYEQYF. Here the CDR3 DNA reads TGTGCCAGCAGCCCGAGGGCGTCCGCCTCCTACGAGCAGTACTTC.

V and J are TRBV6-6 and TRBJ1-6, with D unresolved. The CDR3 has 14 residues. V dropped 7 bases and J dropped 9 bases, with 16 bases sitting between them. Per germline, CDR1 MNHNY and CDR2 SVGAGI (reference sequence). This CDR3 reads CASKTRAEPSPLHF. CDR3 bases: TGTGCCAGCAAGACGCGGGCTGAACCTTCACCCCTCCACTTT.

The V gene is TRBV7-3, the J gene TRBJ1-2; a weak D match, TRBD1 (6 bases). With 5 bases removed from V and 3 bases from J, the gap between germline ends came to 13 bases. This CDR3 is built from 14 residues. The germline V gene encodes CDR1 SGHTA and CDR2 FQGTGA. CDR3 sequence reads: CASSPTGLDYGYTF. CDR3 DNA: TGTGCCAGCAGCCCGACAGGACTTGACTATGGCTACACCTTC.

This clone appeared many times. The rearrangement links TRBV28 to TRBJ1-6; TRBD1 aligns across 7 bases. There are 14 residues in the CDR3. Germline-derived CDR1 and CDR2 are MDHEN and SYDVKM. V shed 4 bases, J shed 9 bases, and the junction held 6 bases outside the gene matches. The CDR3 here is CASSSTGVGSPLHF. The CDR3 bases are TGTGCCAGCAGTTCCACAGGGGTGGGTTCACCCCTCCACTTT.

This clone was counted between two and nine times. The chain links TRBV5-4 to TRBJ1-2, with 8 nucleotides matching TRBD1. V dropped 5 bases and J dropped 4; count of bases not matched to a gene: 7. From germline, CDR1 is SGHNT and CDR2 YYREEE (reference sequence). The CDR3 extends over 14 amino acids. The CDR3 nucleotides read TGTGCCAGCAGGGGCACCGGGACAGGCTATGGCTACACCTTC. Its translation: CASRGTGTGYGYTF.

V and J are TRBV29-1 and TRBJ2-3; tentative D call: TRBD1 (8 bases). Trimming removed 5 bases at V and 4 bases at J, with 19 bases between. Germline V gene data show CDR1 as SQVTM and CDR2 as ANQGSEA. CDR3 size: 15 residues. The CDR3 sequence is CSVSGGGGSADTQYF. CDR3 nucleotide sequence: TGCAGCGTTTCAGGGGGCGGCGGGAGCGCAGATACGCAGTATTTT.

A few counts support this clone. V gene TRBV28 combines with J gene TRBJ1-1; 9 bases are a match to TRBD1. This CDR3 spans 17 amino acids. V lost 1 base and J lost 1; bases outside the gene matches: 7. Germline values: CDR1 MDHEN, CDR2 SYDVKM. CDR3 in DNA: TGTGCCAGCAGTTTATTTCCGGGACAGGGAGGGAACACTGAAGCTTTCTTT. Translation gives CASSLFPGQGGNTEAFF.

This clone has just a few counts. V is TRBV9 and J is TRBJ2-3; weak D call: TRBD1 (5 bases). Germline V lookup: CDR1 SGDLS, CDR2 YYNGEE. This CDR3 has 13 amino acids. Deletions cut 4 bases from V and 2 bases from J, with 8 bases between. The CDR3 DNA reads TGTGCCAGCAGCAGGGGATTCACAGATACGCAGTATTTT. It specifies CASSRGFTDTQYF.

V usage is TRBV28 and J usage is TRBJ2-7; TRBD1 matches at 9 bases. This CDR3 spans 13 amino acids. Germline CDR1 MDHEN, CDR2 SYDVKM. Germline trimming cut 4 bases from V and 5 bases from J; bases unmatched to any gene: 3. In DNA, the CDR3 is TGTGCCAGCAGTTCGGGACAGGGTAACGAGCAGTACTTC. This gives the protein CASSSGQGNEQYF.

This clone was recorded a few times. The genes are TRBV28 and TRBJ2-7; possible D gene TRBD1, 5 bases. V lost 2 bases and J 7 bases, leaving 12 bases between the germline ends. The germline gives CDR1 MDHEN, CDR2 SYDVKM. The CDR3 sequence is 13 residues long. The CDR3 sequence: CASSLISQGEQYF. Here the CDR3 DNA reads TGTGCCAGCAGTTTAATCTCCCAGGGTGAGCAGTACTTC.

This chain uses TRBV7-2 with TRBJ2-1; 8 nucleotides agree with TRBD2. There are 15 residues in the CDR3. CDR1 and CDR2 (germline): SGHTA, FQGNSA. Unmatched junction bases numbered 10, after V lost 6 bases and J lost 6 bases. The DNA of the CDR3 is TGTGCCAGCAGGCCGGGACTAGAATGGGTCAATGAGCAGTTCTTC. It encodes CASRPGLEWVNEQFF.

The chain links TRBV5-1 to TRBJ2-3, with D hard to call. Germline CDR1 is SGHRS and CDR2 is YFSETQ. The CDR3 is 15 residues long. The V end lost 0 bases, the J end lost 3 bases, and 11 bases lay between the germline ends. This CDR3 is CASSLAPLETDTQYF. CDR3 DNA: TGCGCCAGCAGCTTGGCCCCATTAGAGACAGATACGCAGTATTTT.

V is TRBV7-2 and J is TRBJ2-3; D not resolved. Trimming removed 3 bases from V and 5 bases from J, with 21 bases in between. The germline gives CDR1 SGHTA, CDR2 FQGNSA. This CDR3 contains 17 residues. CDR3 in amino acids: CASSFPVATALGDTQYF. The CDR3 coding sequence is TGTGCCAGCAGCTTCCCGGTCGCGACGGCTCTAGGAGATACGCAGTATTTT.

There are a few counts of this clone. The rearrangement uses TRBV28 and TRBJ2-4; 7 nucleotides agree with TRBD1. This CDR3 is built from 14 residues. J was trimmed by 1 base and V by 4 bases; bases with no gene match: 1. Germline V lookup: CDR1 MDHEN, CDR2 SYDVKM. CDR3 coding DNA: TGTGCCAGCAGTTCAGGGGGTGCCAAAAACATTCAGTACTTC. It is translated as CASSSGGAKNIQYF.

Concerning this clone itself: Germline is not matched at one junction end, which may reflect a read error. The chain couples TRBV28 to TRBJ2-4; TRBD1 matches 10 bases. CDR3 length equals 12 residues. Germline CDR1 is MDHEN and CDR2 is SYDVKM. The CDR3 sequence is CASSSGTGDRDF. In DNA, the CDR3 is TGTGCCAGCAGCTCCGGGACAGGGGACCGGGACTTC.

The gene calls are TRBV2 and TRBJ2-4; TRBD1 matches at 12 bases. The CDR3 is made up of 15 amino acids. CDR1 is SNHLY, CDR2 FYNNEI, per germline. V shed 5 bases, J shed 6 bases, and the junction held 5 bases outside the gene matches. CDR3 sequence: CASSPGQGARNIQYF. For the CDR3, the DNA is TGTGCCAGCAGTCCGGGACAGGGGGCGAGAAACATTCAGTACTTC.

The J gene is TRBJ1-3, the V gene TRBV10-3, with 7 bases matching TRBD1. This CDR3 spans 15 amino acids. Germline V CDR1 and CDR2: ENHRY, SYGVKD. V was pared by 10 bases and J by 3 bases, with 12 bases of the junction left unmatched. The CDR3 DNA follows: TGTGCCACCCGGGACAGATCACTGCTTGGAAACACCATATATTTT. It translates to CATRDRSLLGNTIYF.

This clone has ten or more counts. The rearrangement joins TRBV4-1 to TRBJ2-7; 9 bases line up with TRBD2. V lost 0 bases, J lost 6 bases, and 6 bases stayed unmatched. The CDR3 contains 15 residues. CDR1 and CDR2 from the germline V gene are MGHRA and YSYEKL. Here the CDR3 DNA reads TGCGCCAGCAGCCAAGAACGGACTAGCGTAGTCGAGCAGTACTTC. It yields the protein CASSQERTSVVEQYF.

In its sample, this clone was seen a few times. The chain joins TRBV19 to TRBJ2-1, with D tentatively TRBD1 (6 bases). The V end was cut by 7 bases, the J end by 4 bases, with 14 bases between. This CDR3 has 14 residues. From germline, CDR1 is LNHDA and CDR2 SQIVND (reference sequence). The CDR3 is CASMVPGQYNEQFF. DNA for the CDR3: TGTGCCAGTATGGTCCCGGGACAATACAATGAGCAGTTCTTC.

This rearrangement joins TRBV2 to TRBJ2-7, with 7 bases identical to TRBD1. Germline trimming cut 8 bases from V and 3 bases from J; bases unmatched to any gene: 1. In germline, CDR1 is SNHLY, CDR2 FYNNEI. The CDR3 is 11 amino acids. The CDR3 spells CASGDSYEQYF. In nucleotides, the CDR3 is TGTGCCAGCGGGGACAGCTACGAGCAGTACTTC.

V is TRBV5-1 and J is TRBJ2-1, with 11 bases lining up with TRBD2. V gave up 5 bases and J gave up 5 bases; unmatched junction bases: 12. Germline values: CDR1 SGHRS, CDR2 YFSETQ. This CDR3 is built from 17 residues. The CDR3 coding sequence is TGCGCCAGCAGGAAGTCCGCACTAGCGGGAGCCGACAATGAGCAGTTCTTC. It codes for CASRKSALAGADNEQFF.

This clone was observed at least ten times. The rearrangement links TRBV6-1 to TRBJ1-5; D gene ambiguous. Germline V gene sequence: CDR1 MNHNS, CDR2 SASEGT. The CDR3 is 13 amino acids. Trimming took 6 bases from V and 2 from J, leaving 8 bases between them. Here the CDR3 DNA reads TGTGCCAGCAGAGGCCAGGGCAATCAGCCCCAGCATTTT. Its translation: CASRGQGNQPQHF.

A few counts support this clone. CDR3 DNA sequence: TGTGCCAGCAGCTTAGAGGTCGGGGGCTACACCTTC. The encoded protein is CASSLEVGGYTF. The chain employs TRBV7-2 and TRBJ1-2; D unresolved. This CDR3 has 12 amino acids. The V and J ends lost 1 base and 8 bases respectively, with 8 bases between them. Per germline, CDR1 SGHTA and CDR2 FQGNSA.

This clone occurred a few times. The CDR3, as DNA: TGTGCCAGCAGTACTGGGACAGCTGGGGCCAACGTCCTGACTTTC. The encoded protein is CASSTGTAGANVLTF. The chain is built from TRBV7-3 and TRBJ2-6, with TRBD1 matching 7 bases. The CDR3 length is 15 residues. The V gene's germline CDR1 is SGHTA and CDR2 FQGTGA. The V and J ends lost 6 bases and 2 bases, in that order; junction bases with no gene match: 4. Full variable domain (remainder filled in from reference TRBV7-3 and TRBJ2-6): GAGVSQTPSNKVTEKGKYVELRCDPISGHTALYWYRQSLGQGPEFLIYFQGTGAADDSGLPNDRFFAVRPEGSVSTLKIQRTERGDSAVYLCASSTGTAGANVLTFGAGSRLTVL.

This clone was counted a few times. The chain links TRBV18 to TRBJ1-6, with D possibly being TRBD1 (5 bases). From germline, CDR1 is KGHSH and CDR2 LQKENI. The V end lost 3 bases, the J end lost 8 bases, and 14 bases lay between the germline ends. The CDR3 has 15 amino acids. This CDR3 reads CASSPLQGLDSPLHF. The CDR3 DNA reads TGTGCCAGCTCACCCCTGCAGGGATTAGATTCACCCCTCCACTTT. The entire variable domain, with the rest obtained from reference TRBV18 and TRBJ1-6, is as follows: NAGVMQNPRHLVRRRGQEARLRCSPMKGHSHVYWYRQLPEEGLKFMVYLQKENIIDESGMPKERFSAEFPKEGPSILRIQQVVRGDSAAYFCASSPLQGLDSPLHFGNGTRLTVT.

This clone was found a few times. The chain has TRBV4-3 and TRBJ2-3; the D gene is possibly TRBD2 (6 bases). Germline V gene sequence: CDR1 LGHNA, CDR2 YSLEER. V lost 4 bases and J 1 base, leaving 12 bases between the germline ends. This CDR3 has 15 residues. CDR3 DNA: TGCGCCAGCAGCCGATCGCGGGGTCGCACAGATACGCAGTATTTT. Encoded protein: CASSRSRGRTDTQYF.

The CDR3 sequence is CASSTRTGVADTQYF. In DNA, the CDR3 is TGCGCCAGCAGCACCCGGACAGGGGTGGCAGATACGCAGTATTTT. The rearrangement joins TRBV5-1 to TRBJ2-3; 9 bases agree with TRBD1. The germline CDR1 and CDR2 sequences are SGHRS and YFSETQ. CDR3 size: 15 residues. Unmatched junction bases numbered 7, after V lost 4 bases and J lost 4 bases.

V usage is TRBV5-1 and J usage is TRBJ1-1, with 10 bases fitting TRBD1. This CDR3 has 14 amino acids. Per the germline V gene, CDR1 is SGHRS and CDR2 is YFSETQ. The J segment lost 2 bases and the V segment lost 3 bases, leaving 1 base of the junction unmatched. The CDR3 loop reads CASSWTGGNTEAFF. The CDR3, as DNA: TGCGCCAGCAGCTGGACAGGGGGAAACACTGAAGCTTTCTTT.